The TCR beta chain described here comes from a study of molecular identifiers for immune sequencing clone quantification. Trimming took 6 bases from V and 5 from J, leaving 17 bases between them. This CDR3 is 14 amino acids long. Germline V gene data show CDR1 as MNHEY and CDR2 as SVGEGT. TCRdb processed the PCR reads anew with MiXCR; each CDR3 protein has one entry. The data show about half a million distinct CDR3 sequences, with over 20% seen just once and around 0.84% held by the top ten. The source of this sequence is a human donor in good health. Some libraries in this study had Jurkat cell RNA spiked in. The chain joins TRBV6-2 or TRBV6-3 to TRBJ2-7, with D unresolved. The sequencing input was naive CD8+ T cells from blood, with Jurkat cell RNA spiked in. As to subset: FACS-sorted CD8+CD4-CCR7+CD45RA+ naive T cells. CDR3 nucleotides: TGTGCCAGCAGCGATTCTTCGGTCCCCCACGAGCAGTACTTC. Its protein is CASSDSSVPHEQYF.